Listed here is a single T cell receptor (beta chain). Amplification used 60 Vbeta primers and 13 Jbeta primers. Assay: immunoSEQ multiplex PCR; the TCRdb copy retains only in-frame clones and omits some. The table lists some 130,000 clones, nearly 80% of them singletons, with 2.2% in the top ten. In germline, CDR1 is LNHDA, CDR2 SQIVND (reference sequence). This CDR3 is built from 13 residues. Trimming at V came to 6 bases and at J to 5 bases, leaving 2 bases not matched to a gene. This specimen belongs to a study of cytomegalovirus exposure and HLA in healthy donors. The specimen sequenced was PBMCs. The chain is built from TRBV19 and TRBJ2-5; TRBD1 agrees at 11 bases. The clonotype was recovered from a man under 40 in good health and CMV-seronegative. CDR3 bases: TGTGCCAGTAGGGACAGGGGGCAGGAGACCCAGTACTTC. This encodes CASRDRGQETQYF.